Listed below are T cell receptor beta chains from one sample, sequenced in a study of control samples from healthy donors and cancer patients. This table comes from immunoSEQ multiplex PCR, and its TCRdb copy is limited to in-frame clones, with some not included. The profile shows 400,000 to 500,000 clones, around 90% of them singletons. Sequencing input: PBMCs. These receptor sequences come from a man in his forties with head and neck cancer. Both conserved end residues are part of each CDR3. The D gene is left open where the match is weak. Where a row states a size, it is once, few, many or the class of an expanded clone; other rows omit it.

TRBV5-6	once	TRBD2	TRBJ2-5	CASSWSGGPYQETQYF	TGTGCCAGCAGCTGGAGCGGGGGGCCGTACCAAGAGACCCAGTACTTC
TRBV28	-	-	TRBJ1-2	CASSLSPGSYGYTF	TGTGCCAGCAGTTTATCCCCCGGGAGCTATGGCTACACCTTC
TRBV15	-	-	TRBJ2-1	CATSREENAGDEQFF	TGTGCCACCAGCAGAGAGGAGAATGCCGGTGATGAGCAGTTCTTC
TRBV7-2	few	-	TRBJ2-2	CASSLQGLINTGELFF	TGTGCCAGCAGCTTACAGGGTTTGATCAACACCGGGGAGCTGTTTTTT
TRBV9	-	-	TRBJ1-1	CASSVGDREAFF	TGTGCCAGCAGCGTAGGAGACAGGGAAGCTTTCTTT
TRBV18	-	TRBD1	TRBJ1-3	CASSPETGPGNTIYF	TGTGCCAGCTCACCGGAGACAGGGCCTGGAAACACCATATATTTT
TRBV29-1	-	-	TRBJ2-3	CSAGKTWTDTQYF	TGCAGCGCGGGGAAGACTTGGACAGATACGCAGTATTTT
TRBV7-9	-	-	TRBJ2-1	CASSTGLNNEQFF	TGTGCCAGCAGCACCGGACTTAACAATGAGCAGTTCTTC
TRBV7-3	-	TRBD1	TRBJ2-3	CASSLFQGEAQYF	TGTGCCAGCAGCTTATTTCAGGGGGAAGCGCAGTATTTT
TRBV11-2	-	TRBD2	TRBJ2-7	CASSPGTTSYEQYF	TGTGCCAGCAGCCCCGGGACTACCTCCTACGAGCAGTACTTC
TRBV4-3	-	-	TRBJ2-1	CASSQYTRNYNEQFF	TGCGCCAGCAGCCAATACACACGGAACTACAATGAGCAGTTCTTC
TRBV3-1/TRBV3-2	-	TRBD2	TRBJ2-3	CASRLERGATDTQYF	TGTGCCAGCAGGCTTGAGCGGGGGGCCACAGATACGCAGTATTTT
TRBV7-3	-	TRBD1	TRBJ2-1	CASSSSNRGLAGEQFF	TGTGCCAGCAGCTCCTCAAACAGGGGGCTAGCAGGTGAGCAGTTCTTC
TRBV4-1	-	TRBD1	TRBJ2-1	CASSHRTGVVEQFF	TGCGCCAGCAGCCATCGGACAGGGGTAGTTGAGCAGTTCTTC
TRBV2	-	-	TRBJ1-4	CASSSDLRGEKLFF	TGTGCCAGCAGTTCAGACTTGAGGGGCGAAAAACTGTTTTTT
TRBV6-2/TRBV6-3	-	-	TRBJ1-4	CASSWQYEKLFF	TGTGCCAGCAGTTGGCAGTATGAAAAACTGTTTTTT
TRBV6-5	-	-	TRBJ1-2	CASSSSPQVGGYTF	TGTGCCAGCAGCTCGTCCCCCCAGGTCGGGGGCTACACCTTC
TRBV27	once	-	TRBJ1-1	CASSLRLNTEAFF	TGTGCCAGCAGTTTACGTTTGAACACTGAAGCTTTCTTT
TRBV18	-	TRBD1	TRBJ2-3	CASSRVVGQGAPDTQYF	TGTGCCAGCTCACGAGTCGTCGGACAGGGGGCACCGGATACGCAGTATTTT
TRBV27	-	-	TRBJ1-5	CASSLSGGRVGTNQPQHF	TGTGCCAGCAGTTTATCAGGGGGACGTGTGGGGACAAATCAGCCCCAGCATTTT
TRBV19	-	TRBD1	TRBJ1-5	CASSIQSGGIGPQHF	TGTGCCAGTAGTATTCAATCAGGGGGAATCGGCCCCCAGCATTTT
TRBV4-1	-	-	TRBJ2-7	CASSQEHPGYEQYF	TGCGCCAGCAGCCAAGAACACCCCGGCTACGAGCAGTACTTC
TRBV27	-	-	TRBJ1-1	CASSFGGRVNTEAFF	TGTGCCAGCAGTTTCGGGGGCCGCGTGAACACTGAAGCTTTCTTT
TRBV5-8	-	-	TRBJ1-3	CASSLQGSDTIYF	TGTGCCAGCAGCCTACAGGGTTCGGACACCATATATTTT
TRBV12-2	-	-	TRBJ2-3	CASRLVGRDRSTDTQYF	TGTGCAAGTCGCTTAGTCGGGCGGGACAGATCCACAGATACGCAGTATTTT
TRBV9	-	-	TRBJ1-1	CASSVDRSDEAFF	TGTGCCAGCAGCGTAGACAGGTCGGACGAAGCTTTCTTT
TRBV3-1/TRBV3-2	-	-	TRBJ2-7	CASSLGDNEQYF	TGTGCCAGCAGCTTAGGGGACAACGAGCAGTACTTC
TRBV5-1	few	-	TRBJ2-2	CASSLASPGRATGELFF	TGCGCCAGCAGCTTGGCCTCGCCAGGGCGGGCCACCGGGGAGCTGTTTTTT
TRBV5-1	-	-	TRBJ1-4	CASSSGGEGEKLFF	TGCGCCAGCAGCTCCGGGGGGGAAGGTGAAAAACTGTTTTTT
TRBV19	-	-	TRBJ2-7	CASSIGAVAYEQYF	TGTGCCAGTAGTATAGGAGCCGTGGCCTACGAGCAGTACTTC
TRBV19	-	-	TRBJ2-7	CASSTPGTSYEQYF	TGTGCCAGTAGTACCCCAGGGACCTCCTACGAGCAGTACTTC
TRBV3-1/TRBV3-2	-	-	TRBJ1-1	CASTQQGVNTEAFF	TGTGCCAGCACACAACAGGGAGTGAACACTGAAGCTTTCTTT
TRBV11-2	-	-	TRBJ2-7	CASSFTLDTTYEQYF	TGTGCCAGCAGCTTTACGTTAGACACCACCTACGAGCAGTACTTC
TRBV29-1	-	TRBD2	TRBJ2-5	CSVVPWAGGMETQYF	TGCAGCGTTGTCCCCTGGGCGGGGGGAATGGAGACCCAGTACTTC
TRBV19	-	TRBD2	TRBJ2-3	CASSMASGIASGTDTQYF	TGTGCCAGTAGTATGGCTAGCGGGATTGCGAGCGGCACAGATACGCAGTATTTT
TRBV3-1/TRBV3-2	-	TRBD2	TRBJ2-7	CASSQELSGGREQYF	TGTGCCAGCAGCCAAGAACTAAGCGGGGGACGGGAGCAGTACTTC
TRBV7-6	once	-	TRBJ1-1	CASSPDTLHEAFF	TGTGCCAGCAGCCCGGACACTCTTCACGAAGCTTTCTTT
TRBV7-2	once	-	TRBJ2-3	CASSLDASTDTQYF	TGTGCCAGCAGCTTAGACGCCAGCACAGATACGCAGTATTTT
TRBV19	-	-	TRBJ1-6	CASSILSSYNSPLHF	TGTGCCAGTAGTATACTGAGCTCCTATAATTCACCCCTCCACTTT
TRBV10-2	-	-	TRBJ1-1	CASSEQINTEAFF	TGCGCCAGCAGTGAACAGATAAACACTGAAGCTTTCTTT
TRBV9	-	-	TRBJ2-5	CASSADGQETQYF	TGTGCCAGCAGCGCGGACGGACAAGAGACCCAGTACTTC
TRBV9	-	-	TRBJ2-7	CASSVGQVLDEQYF	TGTGCCAGCAGCGTAGGTCAGGTTTTGGACGAGCAGTACTTC
TRBV30	-	-	TRBJ1-1	CAWSGQAEAFF	TGTGCCTGGAGTGGGCAGGCAGAAGCTTTCTTT
TRBV6-5	-	-	TRBJ1-1	CASSLYNTEAFF	TGTGCCAGCAGCCTTTATAACACTGAAGCTTTCTTT
TRBV6-1	-	-	TRBJ1-2	CASSESDTLVRGYTF	TGTGCCAGCAGTGAATCTGACACGCTCGTTCGAGGCTACACCTTC
TRBV15	-	-	TRBJ2-7	CATSRDRAGWDYEQYF	TGTGCCACCAGCAGAGATAGAGCCGGATGGGACTACGAGCAGTACTTC
TRBV27	once	-	TRBJ2-2	CASSNTGELFF	TGTGCCAGCAGTAACACCGGGGAGCTGTTTTTT
TRBV6-5	-	-	TRBJ1-4	CASRHRAGEKLFF	TGTGCCAGCAGACACAGGGCGGGTGAAAAACTGTTTTTT
TRBV28	-	TRBD1	TRBJ2-5	CASSGAGTGGQETQYF	TGTGCCAGCAGCGGCGCCGGGACAGGGGGACAAGAGACCCAGTACTTC
TRBV5-1	-	TRBD1	TRBJ1-1	CASSLVGQAQNTEAFF	TGCGCCAGCAGCTTGGTCGGACAGGCCCAGAACACTGAAGCTTTCTTT
TRBV29-1	-	TRBD1	TRBJ1-2	CSVEVPGQGIGYGYTF	TGCAGCGTTGAGGTCCCGGGACAGGGGATCGGCTATGGCTACACCTTC
TRBV6-2/TRBV6-3	-	TRBD1	TRBJ2-4	CASSYQTTGSGAKNIQYF	TGTGCCAGCAGTTACCAAACGACAGGGAGTGGAGCCAAAAACATTCAGTACTTC
TRBV11-3	-	-	TRBJ2-2	CASSFGGFPGELFF	TGTGCCAGCAGCTTCGGCGGGTTTCCCGGGGAGCTGTTTTTT
TRBV30	once	-	TRBJ1-5	CAWSISNQPQHF	TGTGCCTGGAGCATCAGCAATCAGCCCCAGCATTTT
TRBV29-1	-	-	TRBJ1-2	CSVERPGGVNYGYTF	TGCAGCGTTGAACGGCCGGGGGGCGTCAACTATGGCTACACCTTC